This TCR beta chain was retrieved from a study of tumor-infiltrating lymphocytes in localized non-small cell lung cancer. Across the study: Several tumor histologies, both smoking statuses, and some post-neoadjuvant chemotherapy samples were included. General study findings and limits: Available tissue quantity limited TCR sequencing to a patient subset. Tumor T-cell fraction was not associated with recurrence-free survival.

Between the trimmed V and J ends, which lost 7 bases and 8 bases, there was a span of 19 bases. The length of the CDR3 is 14 residues. In germline, CDR1 is LNHDA, CDR2 SQIVND (reference sequence). A remark on this clone: As yet, its antigen is unknown.

Clones were read by immunoSEQ multiplex PCR, and TCRdb kept only the in-frame ones, dropping some. The sample has 14,000 to 15,000 clones, 81% seen once. The sequenced material came from lung tumor tissue. This sequence was found in a human donor with non-small cell lung cancer. The chain joins TRBV19 to TRBJ2-3, with D tentatively TRBD1 (6 bases). This CDR3 reads CASKGGAEVGTQYF. DNA of the CDR3: TGTGCCAGTAAAGGGGGTGCCGAAGTTGGTACGCAGTATTTT.